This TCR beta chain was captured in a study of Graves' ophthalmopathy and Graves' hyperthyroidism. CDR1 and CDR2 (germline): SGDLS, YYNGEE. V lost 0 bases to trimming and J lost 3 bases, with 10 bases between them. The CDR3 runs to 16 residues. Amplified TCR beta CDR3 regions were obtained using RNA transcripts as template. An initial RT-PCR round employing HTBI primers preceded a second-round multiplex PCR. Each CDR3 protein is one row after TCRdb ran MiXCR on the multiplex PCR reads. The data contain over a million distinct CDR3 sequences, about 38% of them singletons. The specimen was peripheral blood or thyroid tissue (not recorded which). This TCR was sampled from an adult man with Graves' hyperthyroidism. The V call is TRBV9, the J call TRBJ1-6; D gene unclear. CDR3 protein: CASSVDPGGYNSPLHF. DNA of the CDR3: TGTGCCAGCAGCGTAGACCCCGGCGGCTATAATTCACCCCTCCACTTT.